The 5 T cell receptor beta chains in this list originate from one sample, sequenced in a study of blood T cell repertoires in COVID-19. Profiling relied on immunoSEQ multiplex PCR, and the TCRdb table lists in-frame clones only, not all of them. The repertoire holds more than 40,000 clones, with roughly 83% as singletons. The sequenced material came from peripheral blood. These receptors came from a man between 45 and 60 years old with active COVID-19.

This clone has a single count. The V and J genes are TRBV10-3 and TRBJ2-7; no clear D. There are 15 residues in the CDR3. Germline-derived CDR1 and CDR2 are ENHRY and SYGVKD. V was pared by 4 bases and J by 0 bases, with 13 bases between. The CDR3 here is CAISASDLSSYEQYF. In DNA form, the CDR3 reads TGTGCCATCAGTGCGAGTGATTTGAGCTCCTACGAGCAGTACTTC.

The J gene is TRBJ2-3, the V gene TRBV5-1; D is undetermined. Germline assignment: CDR1 SGHRS and CDR2 YFSETQ. V was shortened by 4 bases and J by 2 bases, with 20 bases between the two germline ends. The CDR3 totals 17 residues. CDR3 region: CASSGPRPITPTDTQYF. The CDR3 bases are TGCGCCAGCAGCGGTCCTAGGCCCATAACTCCCACAGATACGCAGTATTTT.

The rearrangement links TRBV28 to TRBJ2-1, with D perhaps matching TRBD1 (6 bases). Trimming took 5 bases from V and 10 from J, leaving 21 bases between them. Germline V lookup: CDR1 MDHEN, CDR2 SYDVKM. This CDR3 is built from 15 residues. CDR3 coding DNA: TGTGCCAGCAGTCCAGAGGGGGAAGGGAGTAAGGAGCAGTTCTTC. Protein: CASSPEGEGSKEQFF.

A word on this clone: Other DNA sequences within the sample encode an identical CDR3. The CDR3 nucleotides are TGTGCCAGTAGTATAGGACTAGCGGGGGACTACAATGAGCAGTTCTTC. This gives the protein CASSIGLAGDYNEQFF. The gene calls are TRBV19 and TRBJ2-1, with 12 positions matching TRBD2. The trim removed 1 base at V and 3 bases at J, leaving 1 base unmatched. Per germline, CDR1 LNHDA and CDR2 SQIVND (reference sequence). The CDR3 runs to 16 residues.

V gene TRBV18 combines with J gene TRBJ1-3, with 10 bases fitting TRBD1. The V gene end was trimmed by 3 bases and the J gene end by 4 bases; junction bases not matched to a gene: 6. The CDR3 totals 16 residues. Germline V gene lookup returns CDR1 KGHSH and CDR2 LQKENI. The CDR3 reads CASSPDGTGVGNTIYF. The CDR3 DNA reads TGTGCCAGCTCACCCGACGGGACAGGGGTAGGAAACACCATATATTTT.